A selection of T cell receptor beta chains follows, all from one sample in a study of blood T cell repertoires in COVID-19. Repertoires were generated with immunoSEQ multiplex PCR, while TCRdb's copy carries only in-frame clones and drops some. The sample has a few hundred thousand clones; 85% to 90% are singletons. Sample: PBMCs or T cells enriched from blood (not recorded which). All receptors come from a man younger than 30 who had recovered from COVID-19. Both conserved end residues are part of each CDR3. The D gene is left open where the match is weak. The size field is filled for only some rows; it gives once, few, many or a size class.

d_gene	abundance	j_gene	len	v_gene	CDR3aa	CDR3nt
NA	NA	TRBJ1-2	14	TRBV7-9	CASSAGLANYGYTF	TGTGCCAGCAGCGCCGGGTTGGCTAACTATGGCTACACCTTC
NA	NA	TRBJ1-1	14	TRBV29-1	CTGPRDNVNTEAFF	TGCACCGGACCCCGGGATAATGTGAACACTGAAGCTTTCTTT
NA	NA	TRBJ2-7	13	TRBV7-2	CASSLSRGGEQYF	TGTGCCAGCAGCTTATCCCGGGGTGGCGAGCAGTACTTC
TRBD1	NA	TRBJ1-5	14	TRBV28	CASSTPGGTVPQHF	TGTGCCAGCAGTACCCCAGGGGGTACAGTCCCCCAGCATTTT
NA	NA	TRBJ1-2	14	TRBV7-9	CASSSQGHIYGYTF	TGTGCCAGCAGCTCACAGGGTCATATTTATGGCTACACCTTC
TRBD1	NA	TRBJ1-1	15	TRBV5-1	CASSLAQGTELEAFF	TGCGCCAGCAGCTTGGCTCAGGGGACAGAGCTTGAAGCTTTCTTT
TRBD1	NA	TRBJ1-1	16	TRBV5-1	CASSLGMGQGNTEAFF	TGCGCCAGCAGCTTGGGTATGGGACAGGGAAACACTGAAGCTTTCTTT
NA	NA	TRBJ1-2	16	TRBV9	CASSVGGQGSNYGYTF	TGTGCCAGCAGCGTAGGGGGTCAGGGATCGAACTATGGCTACACCTTC
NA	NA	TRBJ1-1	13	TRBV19	CASSIGTSAEAFF	TGTGCCAGTAGTATCGGGACAAGTGCTGAAGCTTTCTTT
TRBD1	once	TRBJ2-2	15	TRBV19	CASSIGTGGTGELFF	TGTGCCAGTAGTATAGGGACAGGGGGAACCGGGGAGCTGTTTTTT
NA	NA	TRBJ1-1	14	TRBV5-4	CASSRSGGSTEAFF	TGTGCCAGCTCTCGGTCTGGGGGGAGCACTGAAGCTTTCTTT
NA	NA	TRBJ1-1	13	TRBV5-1	CASSGQMNTEAFF	TGCGCCAGCAGTGGGCAGATGAACACTGAAGCTTTCTTT
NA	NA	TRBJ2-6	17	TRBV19	CASRVSGRRAGANVLTF	TGTGCCAGTCGGGTATCCGGCCGGAGGGCTGGGGCCAACGTCCTGACTTTC
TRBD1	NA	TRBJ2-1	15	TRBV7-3	CASSRQGALVDEQFF	TGTGCCAGCAGTCGACAGGGGGCCTTGGTGGATGAGCAGTTCTTC
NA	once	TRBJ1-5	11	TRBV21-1	CASTYNQPQHF	TGTGCCAGCACTTATAATCAGCCCCAGCATTTT
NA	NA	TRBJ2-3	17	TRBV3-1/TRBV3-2	CASSRLPGSPYTDTQYF	TGTGCCAGCAGCCGACTGCCAGGGTCACCCTACACAGATACGCAGTATTTT
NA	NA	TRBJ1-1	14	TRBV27	CASSISALNTEAFF	TGTGCCAGCAGCATTTCCGCGCTGAACACTGAAGCTTTCTTT
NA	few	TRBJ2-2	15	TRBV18	CASSTGESSTGELFF	TGTGCCAGCTCCACCGGGGAGTCTTCCACCGGGGAGCTGTTTTTT
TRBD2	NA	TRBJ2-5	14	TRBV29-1	CSVHLAGVSETQYF	TGCAGCGTCCACCTAGCGGGAGTTTCGGAGACCCAGTACTTC
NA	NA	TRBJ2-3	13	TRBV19	CASTPGRTDTQYF	TGTGCCAGTACCCCGGGTAGGACAGATACGCAGTATTTT
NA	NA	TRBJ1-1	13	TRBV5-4	CASSLRGGTEAFF	TGTGCCAGCAGCTTGCGGGGGGGGACTGAAGCTTTCTTT
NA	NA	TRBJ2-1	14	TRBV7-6	CASSSGQLSDEQFF	TGTGCCAGCAGCTCCGGACAGTTATCCGATGAGCAGTTCTTC
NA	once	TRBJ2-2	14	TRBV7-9	CASSPRSYTGELFF	TGTGCCAGCAGCCCCAGATCTTACACCGGGGAGCTGTTTTTT
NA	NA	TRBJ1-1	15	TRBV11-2	CASRGGRGARTEAFF	TGTGCCAGCAGGGGAGGACGGGGGGCCAGAACTGAAGCTTTCTTT
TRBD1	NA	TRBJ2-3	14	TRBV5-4	CASVEQGVPGGQYF	TGTGCCAGCGTGGAACAGGGGGTACCAGGGGGGCAGTATTTT
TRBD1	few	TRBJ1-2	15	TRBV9	CASSVDAGQGGGYTF	TGTGCCAGCAGCGTAGATGCGGGACAGGGAGGAGGCTACACCTTC
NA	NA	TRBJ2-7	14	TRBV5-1	CASSPFGQRHEQYF	TGCGCCAGCAGCCCTTTCGGACAGCGGCACGAGCAGTACTTC
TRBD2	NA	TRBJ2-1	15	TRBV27	CASSSLAGAYNEQFF	TGTGCCAGCAGTTCCCTAGCGGGGGCGTACAATGAGCAGTTCTTC
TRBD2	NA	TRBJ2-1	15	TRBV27	CASSGTSGPYNEQFF	TGTGCCAGCAGCGGGACTAGCGGGCCTTACAATGAGCAGTTCTTC